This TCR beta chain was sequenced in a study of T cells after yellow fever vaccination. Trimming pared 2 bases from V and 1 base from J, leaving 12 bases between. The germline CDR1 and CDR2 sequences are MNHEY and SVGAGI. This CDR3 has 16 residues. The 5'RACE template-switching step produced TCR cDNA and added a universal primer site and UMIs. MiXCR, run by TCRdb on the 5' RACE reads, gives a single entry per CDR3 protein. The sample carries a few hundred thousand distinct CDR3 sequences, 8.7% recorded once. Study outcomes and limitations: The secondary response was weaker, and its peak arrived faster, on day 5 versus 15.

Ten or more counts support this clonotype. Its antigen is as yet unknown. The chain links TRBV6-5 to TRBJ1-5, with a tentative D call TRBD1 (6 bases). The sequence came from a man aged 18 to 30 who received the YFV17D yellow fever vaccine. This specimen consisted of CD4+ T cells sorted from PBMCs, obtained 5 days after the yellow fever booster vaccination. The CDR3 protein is CASSYAGAGSNQPQHF. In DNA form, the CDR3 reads TGTGCCAGCAGTTACGCAGGGGCGGGAAGCAATCAGCCCCAGCATTTT.